A selection of T cell receptor beta chains follows, all from one sample in a study of OX40 agonist ivuxolimab in advanced cancers. Assay used: immunoSEQ multiplex PCR; TCRdb lists only in-frame clones, some missing. The table shows tens of thousands of clones, with 84% occurring only once. The specimen was CD4+ or CD8+ T cells sorted from blood, collected in a trial of the OX40 agonist ivuxolimab. The receptors were gathered from an adult with an advanced solid tumor such as melanoma, head and neck, liver or kidney cancer. The CDR3 runs from the conserved cysteine through the conserved F or W. The order of the fields is V gene, J gene, D gene, clone size, CDR3 protein, CDR3 DNA. D genes are given only for firm matches. Clone size is shown for a subset of rows, as once, few, many or a class of expanded clone.

V: TRBV5-1
J: TRBJ2-7
D: TRBD1
size: -
CDR3: CASSLEGQGADEQYF
DNA: TGCGCCAGCAGCTTGGAAGGACAGGGGGCAGACGAGCAGTACTTC

V: TRBV14
J: TRBJ2-7
D: TRBD2
size: -
CDR3: CASSPIGGGRKEQYF
DNA: TGTGCCAGCAGCCCCATTGGCGGGGGGCGGAAGGAGCAGTACTTC

V: TRBV11-3
J: TRBJ2-3
D: -
size: -
CDR3: CASSPRDPTDTQYF
DNA: TGTGCCAGCAGCCCCCGGGACCCCACAGATACGCAGTATTTT

V: TRBV25-1
J: TRBJ2-5
D: TRBD2
size: -
CDR3: CASSEGLAGAVAQYF
DNA: TGTGCCAGCAGTGAGGGACTAGCGGGGGCCGTGGCCCAGTACTTC

V: TRBV7-2
J: TRBJ2-2
D: TRBD1
size: -
CDR3: CAIDRDRNTGELFF
DNA: TGTGCCATCGACCGGGACAGGAACACCGGGGAGCTGTTTTTT

V: TRBV7-9
J: TRBJ1-3
D: TRBD1
size: -
CDR3: CASSLSRTGLPGNTIYF
DNA: TGTGCCAGCAGCTTAAGTAGGACAGGTCTACCTGGAAACACCATATATTTT

V: TRBV7-3
J: TRBJ1-2
D: TRBD1
size: -
CDR3: CASSPTGDGGYTF
DNA: TGTGCCAGCAGTCCTACAGGGGACGGTGGCTACACCTTC

V: TRBV9
J: TRBJ2-5
D: -
size: -
CDR3: CASSVDLGIRETQYF
DNA: TGTGCCAGCAGCGTAGATTTGGGTATCCGAGAGACCCAGTACTTC

V: TRBV7-9
J: TRBJ2-7
D: -
size: -
CDR3: CASSLAEIHYEQYF
DNA: TGTGCCAGCAGCTTAGCCGAAATCCACTACGAGCAGTACTTC

V: TRBV4-1
J: TRBJ1-2
D: TRBD1
size: -
CDR3: CASSQGDRVSFNYGYTF
DNA: TGCGCCAGCAGCCAAGGGGACAGGGTTTCTTTCAACTATGGCTACACCTTC

V: TRBV7-9
J: TRBJ1-1
D: -
size: -
CDR3: CASSLDMNTEAFF
DNA: TGTGCCAGCAGCTTAGATATGAACACTGAAGCTTTCTTT

V: TRBV7-2
J: TRBJ2-7
D: -
size: -
CDR3: CASSLQTYEQYF
DNA: TGTGCCAGCAGCCTGCAAACCTACGAGCAGTACTTC

V: TRBV30
J: TRBJ1-1
D: TRBD1
size: -
CDR3: CARVKQGDTEAFF
DNA: TGTGCCCGGGTAAAACAGGGGGACACTGAAGCTTTCTTT

V: TRBV14
J: TRBJ2-7
D: -
size: -
CDR3: CASSQGGRDVEQYF
DNA: TGTGCCAGCAGCCAAGGCGGCAGGGATGTCGAGCAGTACTTC

V: TRBV27
J: TRBJ1-1
D: -
size: -
CDR3: CASSPRLNWGAFF
DNA: TGTGCCAGCAGTCCCCGACTTAATTGGGGAGCTTTCTTT

V: TRBV5-1
J: TRBJ2-5
D: TRBD2
size: -
CDR3: CASTPATSGSLETQYF
DNA: TGCGCCAGCACTCCCGCGACTAGCGGGTCGCTAGAGACCCAGTACTTC

V: TRBV14
J: TRBJ1-2
D: TRBD1
size: -
CDR3: CASSQEWGQRLYGYTF
DNA: TGTGCCAGCAGCCAGGAGTGGGGACAGCGCCTCTATGGCTACACCTTC

V: TRBV6-5
J: TRBJ1-2
D: -
size: -
CDR3: CASSGYGYTF
DNA: TGTGCCAGCAGTGGATATGGCTACACCTTC

V: TRBV19
J: TRBJ1-1
D: -
size: -
CDR3: CASSNYREEAFF
DNA: TGTGCCAGTAGTAACTACAGGGAGGAAGCTTTCTTT

V: TRBV30
J: TRBJ1-2
D: -
size: -
CDR3: CAWGGTNYGYTF
DNA: TGTGCCTGGGGGGGTACTAACTATGGCTACACCTTC

V: TRBV27
J: TRBJ2-2
D: -
size: -
CDR3: CASSLDPRIKLFF
DNA: TGTGCCAGCAGTTTGGACCCCCGGATTAAGCTGTTTTTT

V: TRBV5-1
J: TRBJ1-2
D: -
size: -
CDR3: CASSSGREYGDGYTF
DNA: TGCGCCAGCAGCTCAGGACGGGAGTACGGCGATGGCTACACCTTC

V: TRBV19
J: TRBJ1-3
D: -
size: once
CDR3: CASSKAGTGNTIYF
DNA: TGTGCCAGTAGTAAAGCCGGGACTGGAAACACCATATATTTT

V: TRBV4-2
J: TRBJ1-3
D: -
size: -
CDR3: CASSQGGFSGNTIYF
DNA: TGTGCCAGCAGCCAGGGAGGGTTCTCTGGAAACACCATATATTTT

V: TRBV15
J: TRBJ2-3
D: -
size: -
CDR3: CATSRPGRAIDTQYF
DNA: TGTGCCACCAGCAGACCGGGTAGGGCTATTGATACGCAGTATTTT